This TCR beta chain was obtained from a study of blood T cell repertoires in COVID-19. Study overall: The United States, Italy and Spain provided the acute and convalescent COVID-19 samples.

Seattle enrolled patients during active infection and tracked them longitudinally. The germline CDR1 and CDR2 sequences are SGHRS and YFSETQ. The V and J ends lost 0 bases and 6 bases respectively, with 9 bases between them. The CDR3 sequence is 13 residues long. Original processing methods: Quantification of nucleated cells was approximated via reference gene primer amplification. Some clones are missing from TCRdb's copy, which holds only in-frame ones; the method was immunoSEQ multiplex PCR. The V and J calls and clone size come from that table; D and trimming were worked out from the DNA. This table has fewer than 350,000 clones, around 90% appearing once.

This TCR was recovered from a woman in her thirties with COVID-19, enrolled during active disease. Sequencing was done on a sample of peripheral blood. The chain is built from TRBV5-1 and TRBJ1-2, with D possibly being TRBD1 (6 bases). The CDR3 nucleotides read TGCGCCAGCAGCTTGGCCTCAGGGGATGGCTACACCTTC. This translates into CASSLASGDGYTF.